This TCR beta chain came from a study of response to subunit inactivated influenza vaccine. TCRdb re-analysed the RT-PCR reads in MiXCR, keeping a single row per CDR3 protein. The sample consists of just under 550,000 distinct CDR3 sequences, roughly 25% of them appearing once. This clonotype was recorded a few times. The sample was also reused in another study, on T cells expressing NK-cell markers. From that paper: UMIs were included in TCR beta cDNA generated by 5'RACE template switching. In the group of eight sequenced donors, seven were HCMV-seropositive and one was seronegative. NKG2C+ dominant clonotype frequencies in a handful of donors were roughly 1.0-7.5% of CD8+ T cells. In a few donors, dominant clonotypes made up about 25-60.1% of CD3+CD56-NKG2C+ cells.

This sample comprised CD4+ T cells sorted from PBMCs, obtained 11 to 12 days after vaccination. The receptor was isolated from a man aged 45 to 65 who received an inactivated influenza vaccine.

This CDR3 is CSARRGSAGELFF. CDR3 sequence (DNA): TGCAGTGCTAGGCGGGGATCCGCCGGGGAGCTGTTTTTT. The rearrangement joins TRBV20-1 to TRBJ2-2; the D gene is possibly TRBD2 (6 bases). V dropped 3 bases and J dropped 6 bases, with 11 bases sitting between them. CDR1 and CDR2 from the germline V gene are DFQATT and SNEGSKA (reference sequence). The CDR3 is 13 residues long.